Listed here are 25 T cell receptor beta chains from one sample, sequenced in a study of breast tumors, draining lymph nodes, adjacent tissues. Samples came from axillary lymph nodes draining the breast cancer. MiXCR, applied by TCRdb to the multiplex PCR reads, yields one record per CDR3 protein. The sample records fewer than 200,000 distinct CDR3 sequences, about 30% being singletons. Material: axillary lymph node tissue. These receptors were obtained from a female donor with breast cancer. Some clones in this sample may be carry-over from other donors' samples.

This clonotype was counted at least ten times. The J gene is TRBJ1-2, the V gene TRBV20-1; 7 bases are a match to TRBD1. The V gene's germline CDR1 is DFQATT and CDR2 SNEGSKA (reference sequence). This CDR3 has 13 amino acids. J lost 0 bases, V lost 2 bases, and 0 bases had no gene match. Here the CDR3 DNA reads TGCAGTGCTAGACAGGGGGCTAACTATGGCTACACCTTC. This codes for CSARQGANYGYTF.

The chain combines TRBV12-3 or TRBV12-4 with TRBJ1-1; no firm D call. CDR3 length: 14 amino acids. Trimming pared 5 bases from V and 1 base from J, leaving 11 bases between. The CDR3 loop is CASSQQNSNTEAFF. In DNA, the CDR3 is TGTGCCAGCAGTCAACAGAATTCGAACACTGAAGCTTTCTTT.

A word on this clonotype: This may be a read error, as it is one base from a much larger clone. V is TRBV19 and J is TRBJ2-7; 10 nucleotides agree with TRBD2. The germline V gene has CDR1 LNHDA and CDR2 SQIVND (reference sequence). J was trimmed by 2 bases and V by 9 bases; bases with no gene match: 13. The CDR3 extends over 16 amino acids. The CDR3 DNA reads TGTGCCAGCCCAAAAGCTAGCGGGAGAGGCACCTACGAGCAGTACTTC. Amino acid sequence: CASPKASGRGTYEQYF.

Of note for this clonotype: This may arise from a read error, as a much more abundant clone is one base away. The rearrangement joins TRBV20-1 to TRBJ2-7; the D is unclear. This CDR3 contains 11 residues. CDR1 is DFQATT, CDR2 SNEGSKA, per germline (reference sequence). Written as DNA, the CDR3 is TGCAGTGCTAGAGTGGGCTACGGGCAGTCCTTC. It translates to CSARVGYGQSF.

Remarks on this clonotype: The limits of the CDR3 on the DNA are not certain, so only TCRdb's listed CDR3 is given. The V call is TRBV15, the J call TRBJ2-6; the tabulated D call, TRBD1, remains unverified against the DNA. Germline CDR1 LNHNV, CDR2 YYDKDF (reference sequence). The CDR3 region is 24 residues in length, termini included. Here the CDR3 reads CATSREIQGNQPQHFGNGTNVLTF.

This clonotype has more than one count but fewer than ten. This may be a read error, as it is one base from a much larger clone. Since the CDR3 does not end with the conserved phenylalanine or tryptophan, this likely comes from a read error. The CDR3, as DNA: TGTGCCAGCAGCGTAGCTACAGGTGGGACCCAGTACTCC. Amino acids: CASSVATGGTQYS. This chain joins TRBV9 and TRBJ2-5; weak D call: TRBD1 (5 bases). This CDR3 has 13 residues. V lost 0 bases to trimming and J lost 7 bases, with 10 bases between them. The germline V gene has CDR1 SGDLS and CDR2 YYNGEE.

V is TRBV20-1 and J is TRBJ1-1, with TRBD1 matching over 7 bases. Unmatched junction bases numbered 8, after V lost 3 bases and J lost 4 bases. The germline gives CDR1 DFQATT, CDR2 SNEGSKA (reference sequence). The CDR3 is made up of 14 amino acids. CDR3 residues: CSASYRGRATEAFF. CDR3 coding DNA: TGCAGTGCTAGTTACAGGGGCCGGGCCACTGAAGCTTTCTTT.

The chain carries TRBV6-6 and TRBJ2-3, with 9 bases that match TRBD2. Germline CDR1 MNHNY, CDR2 SVGAGI (reference sequence). V shed 5 bases, J shed 4 bases, and the junction held 16 bases outside the gene matches. The CDR3 has 18 residues. The CDR3 sequence: CASSHHLRREGFPDTQYF. The CDR3 DNA follows: TGTGCCAGCAGTCACCACCTGAGGCGGGAGGGCTTCCCAGATACGCAGTATTTT.

This clonotype was seen repeatedly, ten times or more. J is TRBJ2-5 and V is TRBV19; the D gene could be TRBD1 or TRBD2 (5 bases each). The CDR3 length is 17 residues. V dropped 0 bases and J dropped 2 bases, with 16 bases sitting between them. Germline V gene data show CDR1 as LNHDA and CDR2 as SQIVND (reference sequence). The CDR3 loop is CASSIDLFGAGQETQYF. Here the CDR3 DNA reads TGTGCCAGTAGTATAGATCTATTCGGGGCAGGGCAAGAGACCCAGTACTTC.

The chain couples TRBV24-1 to TRBJ2-3; TRBD2 agrees at 13 bases. In germline, CDR1 is KGHDR, CDR2 SFDVKD. With V trimmed by 4 bases and J by 1 base, 13 bases remained unmatched. This CDR3 spans 20 amino acids. The CDR3 DNA sequence: TGTGCCACCAGTGACGCCGGACTAGCGGGAGTCCCGGGGGGCACAGATACGCAGTATTTT. It is translated as CATSDAGLAGVPGGTDTQYF.

Points on this clonotype: This may stem from a read error, because a much larger clone lies one nucleotide away. This chain connects TRBV5-4 to TRBJ1-2; unclear D gene. The CDR3 has 14 amino acids. The germline V and J ends were trimmed by 3 bases and 6 bases, with 15 bases remaining between them. Per germline, CDR1 SGHNT and CDR2 YYREEE (reference sequence). The CDR3 DNA sequence: TGTGCCAGCAGCTCCGGGAATCCGTGGGATGGCTACACCTTC. As protein: CASSSGNPWDGYTF.

This clonotype was picked up many times. The chain links TRBV11-2 to TRBJ2-7; 10 nucleotides match TRBD1. Germline-derived CDR1 and CDR2 are SGHAT and FQNNGV. V trimming: 4 bases; J trimming: 7 bases; junction bases outside the gene matches: 7. The CDR3 length is 14 residues. The CDR3 sequence: CASSYLRTGGEQYF. CDR3 bases: TGTGCCAGCAGCTACCTTCGGACAGGGGGGGAGCAGTACTTC.

In this sample, this clonotype turned up many times. The V call is TRBV2, the J call TRBJ2-5; 9 bases match TRBD2. Per germline, CDR1 SNHLY and CDR2 FYNNEI. The V and J ends lost 7 bases and 7 bases, in that order; junction bases with no gene match: 7. This CDR3 has 13 residues. CDR3 loop: CASTPSGERTQYF. The CDR3 DNA sequence: TGTGCCAGCACCCCTAGCGGGGAACGGACCCAGTACTTC.

CDR3 loop: CASSRGLAGNEKLFF. DNA for the CDR3: TGTGCCAGCAGCCGGGGACTAGCGGGTAATGAAAAACTGTTTTTT. The chain joins TRBV7-9 to TRBJ1-4, with D maybe TRBD1 (5 bases). V dropped 5 bases and J dropped 4 bases, with 14 bases sitting between them. The CDR3 length is 15 residues. Germline loops: CDR1 SEHNR, CDR2 FQNEAQ (reference sequence).

The rearrangement links TRBV6-1 to TRBJ1-5; TRBD1 matches 7 bases. CDR1 and CDR2 (germline): MNHNS, SASEGT. The CDR3 contains 16 residues. Unmatched junction bases numbered 14, after V lost 5 bases and J lost 7 bases. CDR3 amino acids: CASSQEGAGRRQPQHF. CDR3 DNA sequence: TGTGCCAGCAGTCAAGAGGGGGCAGGGAGACGGCAGCCCCAGCATTTT.

This clonotype was counted at least ten times. A junction end diverges from the germline sequence, so it may reflect a read error. The chain carries TRBV4-1 and TRBJ2-7; the D gene is possibly TRBD2 (6 bases). Germline values: CDR1 MGHRA, CDR2 YSYEKL. The CDR3 runs 13 residues. The CDR3 loop reads CASSQELGRAGNF. The CDR3 bases are TGCGCCAGCAGCCAAGAACTCGGACGGGCGGGGAACTTC.

This clonotype was counted once. Just one base apart from a much larger clone, this may be a read error. The chain couples TRBV5-6 to TRBJ2-7, with D perhaps being TRBD1 or TRBD2 (5 bases each). The CDR3 spans 14 residues. Germline V gene lookup returns CDR1 SGHDT and CDR2 YYEEEE. Trimming removed 5 bases at V and 2 bases at J, with 14 bases between. Here the CDR3 reads CASSSGTAAYEQYF. CDR3 DNA sequence: TGTGCCAGCAGTTCCGGGACGGCTGCCTACGAGCAGTACTTC.

This clonotype has just a few counts. The chain carries TRBV28 and TRBJ2-5, with D possibly being TRBD1 (5 bases). There are 14 residues in the CDR3. Trimming took 3 bases from V and 5 from J, leaving 13 bases between them. Germline V gives CDR1 MDHEN, CDR2 SYDVKM. The CDR3 loop reads CASSFGASGETQYF. CDR3 nucleotides: TGTGCCAGCAGTTTTGGGGCGTCTGGGGAGACCCAGTACTTC.

This clonotype was observed many times. This chain uses TRBV4-2 with TRBJ2-1, with 11 bases lining up with TRBD2. In germline, CDR1 is LGHNA, CDR2 YNFKEQ. CDR3 length: 16 residues. After removal of 0 bases from V and 4 bases from J, the junction contained 2 bases not matched to a gene. In DNA form, the CDR3 reads TGTGCCAGCAGCCAAGAACCTAGCGGGAGGTACAATGAGCAGTTCTTC. Translating gives CASSQEPSGRYNEQFF.

The CDR3 coding sequence is TGTGCCAGCAGCTTAGGACGTAATCTCACAGATACGCAGTATTTT. Its translation is CASSLGRNLTDTQYF. The chain carries TRBV7-6 and TRBJ2-3; no definite D call. The V gene lost 1 base and the J gene lost 2 bases, with 10 bases spanning the gap. Germline V gives CDR1 SGHVS, CDR2 FNYEAQ. There are 15 residues in the CDR3.

The CDR3 region has the DNA TGTGCCAGCCAAACCTGGGGTGGCGGATATAGCAATCAGCCCCAGCATTTT. Encoded protein: CASQTWGGGYSNQPQHF. The V call is TRBV10-3, the J call TRBJ1-5; no firm D call. This CDR3 has 17 amino acids. The germline CDR1 and CDR2 sequences are ENHRY and SYGVKD. Between the trimmed V and J ends, which lost 10 bases and 0 bases, there was a span of 22 bases.

This clonotype was detected many times. The J gene is TRBJ2-7, the V gene TRBV7-8, with TRBD1 matching over 7 bases. The CDR3 runs 14 residues. The germline CDR1 and CDR2 sequences are SGHVS and FQNEAQ. The V segment lost 4 bases and the J segment 3 bases; nucleotides outside the gene matches: 6. The CDR3 bases are TGTGCCAGCAGCTCCTTTGGACAGGTCTACGAGCAGTACTTC. It yields the protein CASSSFGQVYEQYF.

This clonotype occurred many times. The chain carries TRBV5-6 and TRBJ2-5, with TRBD1 matching over 9 bases. The V segment lost 3 bases and the J segment 4 bases; nucleotides outside the gene matches: 7. This CDR3 has 15 residues. The germline V gene has CDR1 SGHDT and CDR2 YYEEEE. The CDR3 region has the DNA TGTGCCAGCAGCTGGGGACAGGGAATAGGAGAGACCCAGTACTTC. It codes for CASSWGQGIGETQYF.

This chain connects TRBV20-1 to TRBJ1-5, with unresolved D. The CDR3 extends over 16 amino acids. Germline V gives CDR1 DFQATT, CDR2 SNEGSKA (reference sequence). V was pared by 0 bases and J by 7 bases, with 19 bases between. CDR3 loop: CSARDRAGGYEQPQHF. CDR3 bases: TGCAGTGCTAGAGATCGAGCGGGAGGGTACGAGCAGCCCCAGCATTTT.

This clonotype was counted many times. This chain uses TRBV7-9 with TRBJ2-3, with 7 bases lining up with TRBD2. The CDR3 runs 16 residues. Germline V CDR1 and CDR2: SEHNR, FQNEAQ (reference sequence). V shed 5 bases, J shed 0 bases, and the junction held 8 bases outside the gene matches. The CDR3 reads CASSPYSGLSTDTQYF. The CDR3 DNA reads TGTGCCAGCAGCCCGTATAGCGGGTTGAGCACAGATACGCAGTATTTT.